This T cell receptor (beta chain) is drawn from a study of beta chain features in type 1 diabetes (dated by TCRdb to about 2018). Notes on the research overall: Mean age, gender distribution, total cell number and subset yield were not different between patients and healthy donors. Across all samples, around 99 million sorted cells were examined, and cell number per subset correlated strongly with RNA yield. The study compared the TCRB repertoires of sorted circulating CD4+ T cell subsets in recently diagnosed type 1 diabetes patients with those in matched healthy donors. Whereas all 28 donors provided naive and central memory subsets, regulatory and stem cell-like memory subsets were isolated from just 8 patients and roughly 8 healthy donors.

A remark on this clone: Its specific antigen is unknown. Base qualities are not recorded, but no much larger clone differs from it by a single base.

The research as a whole found: Because cDNA was sequenced instead of genomic DNA, activated cells with high expression could be over-represented, although the groups did not differ in activation or CD3 levels. Patients with type 1 diabetes made fewer insertions and deleted more nucleotides at VDJ recombination sites, implying thymic rearrangement abnormalities. The naive, central memory and regulatory TCRB repertoires appeared to resemble one another more closely among patients than among healthy donors. PCR might favor shorter templates, but patient and control samples were amplified and corrected together, so any skew would affect both groups equally. Because the HLA sub-analyses included only small numbers of individuals, any influence of HLA type on TCRB rearrangement was left unresolved. Type 1 diabetes patients showed a moderate but significant shortening of TCRB CDR3 length in all four CD4+ subsets.

From the cysteine up to the phenylalanine, the CDR3 has a length of 17 residues. The sequence is cut down to CDR3 DNA, 51 bases in frame from base 1. According to the germline V gene, CDR1 reads KGHSH and CDR2 reads LQKENI. The V end gives up 4 bases and the J end 2 bases, leaving 9 bases in the junction not matched to a gene. The entire isolated RNA was reverse transcribed using the High Capacity cDNA Reverse Transcription Kit, and thus expressed TCRB transcripts were sequenced. Deep immunoSEQ sequencing was performed on naive, central memory and regulatory T cell samples, with an average of roughly 3.6 million total reads per sample. Sorted cells were lysed in RLT buffer, and RNA was extracted using DNase-treated RNeasy Micro or Mini kits according to cell number. To prevent cross-contamination, each cell subset was processed individually, whereas patient and healthy donor samples were processed jointly. The immunoSEQ multiplex PCR was used to amplify TCRB sequences from cDNA, yielding 87-bp fragments that span the CDR3 region. The amplicons were sequenced using the Illumina HiSeq platform. As for the authors' bioinformatics: Synthetic template baselines were used to correct PCR bias computationally, reads within Hamming distance 2 were collapsed, and singletons that could not be merged were discarded. Reads were aligned against IMGT so that V, D and J genes, CDR3 length and insertions or deletions at six rearrangement sites could be assigned. Clonotype counts were normalized to sorted cell number within each subset before computing true diversity and Gini coefficients with the tcR R package. The overlap coefficient, calculated on TCRB nucleotide sequences, was used to quantify repertoire sharing. TCRdb took over this immuneACCESS table, retaining in-frame rearrangements with V and J assigned. Such tables are incomplete; in checked studies, under half of the missing clones stem from an unresolved V gene, and the remainder is unexplained. That table gives V, J and clone size, and the DNA gave D and trimming. For this sample the table gives 160,000 or so clones, of which less than 9.5% were detected only once. The ten biggest clones cover under 2.5% of the sample.

From each donor, a single peripheral blood sample of approximately 110 mL on average was drawn into heparinised tubes. A BD FACSAria II was used to sort naive, central memory, regulatory and stem cell-like memory CD4+ T cells with a panel that included CD45RO, CCR7, CD25, CD127, CD95 and CD27. Purity was above 95% for every sorted population. PBMCs were isolated immediately by Lymphoprep density gradient centrifugation and stained directly without culture. So that batch effects would be minimized, each experiment stained and sorted samples in pairs, pairing one healthy donor with one patient. Sequencing was carried out using central memory CD4+ T cells from blood. The origin of this receptor is a woman between 18 and 29 years old in good health. The chain employs TRBV18 and TRBJ2-5, with 11 junctional bases fitting TRBD1. The DNA sequence reads TGTGCCAGCTCACTAGGGACAGGGGGTTCCGGACAAGAGACCCAGTACTTC. Protein translation: CASSLGTGGSGQETQYF.